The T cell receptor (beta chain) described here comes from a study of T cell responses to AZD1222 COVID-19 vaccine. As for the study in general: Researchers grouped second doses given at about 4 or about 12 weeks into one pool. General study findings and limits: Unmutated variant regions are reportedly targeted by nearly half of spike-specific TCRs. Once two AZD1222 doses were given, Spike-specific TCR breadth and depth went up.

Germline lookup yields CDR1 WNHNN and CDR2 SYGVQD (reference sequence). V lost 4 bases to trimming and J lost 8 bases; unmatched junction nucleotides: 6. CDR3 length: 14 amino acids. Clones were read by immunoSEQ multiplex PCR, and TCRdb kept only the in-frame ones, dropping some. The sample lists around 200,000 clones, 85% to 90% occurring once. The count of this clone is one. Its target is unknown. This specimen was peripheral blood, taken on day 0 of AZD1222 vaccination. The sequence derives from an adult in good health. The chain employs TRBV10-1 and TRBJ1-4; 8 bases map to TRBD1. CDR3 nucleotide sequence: TGCGCCAGCAGTGTCGGGACAGGAGGCGAAAAACTGTTTTTT. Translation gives CASSVGTGGEKLFF.